This is a list of T cell receptor beta chains from one sample in a study of T cell clones after liver transplantation. This table comes from immunoSEQ multiplex PCR, and its TCRdb copy is limited to in-frame clones, with some not included. This repertoire shows approximately 51,000 clones, roughly 90% found once; its top ten account for around an eighth. Sequences were derived from CD8+ T cells from blood, sampled 12 months after liver transplant. The receptor source for this set is a human patient who received a liver transplant. The graft donor may have contributed some T cells. Both conserved end residues are part of each CDR3. Fields, in order: V gene, clone size, D gene, J gene, CDR3 DNA, CDR3 protein. The D gene is left open where the match is weak. Some rows mark clone size as missing; the rest say once, few, many or name a class of expanded clone.

>TRBV28|-|-|TRBJ1-5
TGTGCCAGCAGCCTCGACAGGCTCCTCAATCAGCCCCAGCATTTT
CASSLDRLLNQPQHF
>TRBV19|-|-|TRBJ1-2
TGTGCCAGTAGTATAGCCTGGACAGACTATGGCTACACCTTC
CASSIAWTDYGYTF
>TRBV27|-|TRBD1|TRBJ2-1
TGTGCCAGCAGTTCGACAGGGGCCTCCTACAATGAGCAGTTCTTC
CASSSTGASYNEQFF
>TRBV7-9|-|-|TRBJ1-1
TGTGCCAGCAGCCTAATGAACACTGAAGCTTTCTTT
CASSLMNTEAFF
>TRBV7-2|-|-|TRBJ1-2
TGTGCCAGCAGCCTGACACAGAGGGCCATGGGGGGCTACACCTTC
CASSLTQRAMGGYTF
>TRBV5-4|-|TRBD2|TRBJ2-1
TGTGCCAGCAGTTCATATCTGGGACTAGCTACTAATGAGCAGTTCTTC
CASSSYLGLATNEQFF
>TRBV4-2|-|-|TRBJ2-1
TGTGCCAGCGGCGCCGAAACGGATCTTTACAATGAGCAGTTCTTC
CASGAETDLYNEQFF
>TRBV11-2|once|TRBD1|TRBJ1-2
TGTGCCAGCAGCCGGGACAGGGGAGTATTGGGGTATGGCTACACCTTC
CASSRDRGVLGYGYTF
>TRBV2|-|-|TRBJ2-5
TGTGCCAGCAGCATAGCGCCTAGGGAAGAGACCCAGTACTTC
CASSIAPREETQYF
>TRBV2|-|-|TRBJ2-3
TGTGCCAGCAGTGATCGGACAGAGCCTAGCACAGATACGCAGTATTTT
CASSDRTEPSTDTQYF
>TRBV4-3|-|TRBD1|TRBJ2-7
TGCGCCAGCAGCCGCGACGACAGGGCGAGCTCCTACGAGCAGTACTTC
CASSRDDRASSYEQYF
>TRBV27|-|TRBD1|TRBJ2-3
TGTGCCAGCAGTTTAAAGGGACGGACAGGGCTGGCAGATACGCAGTATTTT
CASSLKGRTGLADTQYF
>TRBV29-1|few|TRBD1|TRBJ1-1
TGCAGCGTGGGCGGGACAGGGGCTGAAGCTTTCTTT
CSVGGTGAEAFF
>TRBV11-2|-|TRBD2|TRBJ2-3
TGTGCCAGCAGCTACGACCCGACTAGCTCAGATACGCAGTATTTT
CASSYDPTSSDTQYF
>TRBV6-6|-|-|TRBJ2-1
TGTGCCAGCCACGAATCCTACAATGAGCAGTTCTTC
CASHESYNEQFF
>TRBV6-5|-|-|TRBJ2-1
TGTGCCAGCAGTTACTCGGTGGGAGAGATATACAATGAGCAGTTCTTC
CASSYSVGEIYNEQFF
>TRBV2|-|TRBD1|TRBJ1-2
TGTGCCAGCAGAGCCGGGACAGGGGAAGGCTACACCTTC
CASRAGTGEGYTF
>TRBV9|-|TRBD1|TRBJ1-1
TGTGCCAGCAGCGTAGAGGGACAGGGGCACACTGAAGCTTTCTTT
CASSVEGQGHTEAFF
>TRBV7-9|few|-|TRBJ1-5
TGTGCCAGCAGCTTAGCGACTAATCAGCCCCAGCATTTT
CASSLATNQPQHF
>TRBV6-6|once|-|TRBJ1-1
TGTGCCAGCAACGCAGGGATGAACACTGAAGCTTTCTTT
CASNAGMNTEAFF
>TRBV27|-|-|TRBJ1-1
TGTGCCAGCAGTTTATACCCGGGGAACACTGAAGCTTTCTTT
CASSLYPGNTEAFF
>TRBV2|few|-|TRBJ1-5
TGTGCCAGCAGTGTTGGGGCGTGGCAGGGCAATCAGCCCCAGCATTTT
CASSVGAWQGNQPQHF
>TRBV5-4|-|TRBD2|TRBJ2-7
TGTGCCAGCAGGTATAGCGGGGGTCCCTACGAGCAGTACTTC
CASRYSGGPYEQYF
>TRBV4-1|-|-|TRBJ2-3
TGCGCCAGCAGCCTGGCCATGGGTCCAGATACGCAGTATTTT
CASSLAMGPDTQYF
>TRBV7-9|few|TRBD2|TRBJ2-1
TGTGCCAGCACACTTGGACTAGCGGGAAGGGATGAGCAGTTCTTC
CASTLGLAGRDEQFF
>TRBV7-9|-|-|TRBJ2-3
TGTGCCAGCAGCTTAGGTCAGGGGACAGATACGCAGTATTTT
CASSLGQGTDTQYF
>TRBV15|-|-|TRBJ2-4
TGTGCCACCAGCTCGACACCAGAAAACATTCAGTACTTC
CATSSTPENIQYF
>TRBV19|-|-|TRBJ2-1
TGTGCCAGTCTACGAGGGGACCTCAATGAGCAGTTCTTC
CASLRGDLNEQFF
>TRBV19|-|TRBD2|TRBJ2-1
TGTGCCAGTAGTATCGTGACTAGCGGTTACAATGAGCAGTTCTTC
CASSIVTSGYNEQFF
>TRBV27|-|-|TRBJ2-3
TGTGCCAGCATACCCAATAGAGCGGTTAGCACAGATACGCAGTATTTT
CASIPNRAVSTDTQYF
>TRBV19|-|-|TRBJ2-2
TGTGCCAGTAGCTATTATCCGGGGAACACCGGGGAGCTGTTTTTT
CASSYYPGNTGELFF
>TRBV19|-|-|TRBJ2-5
TGTGCCAGTAGTATGAATCTCGGGTCGGAGACCCAGTACTTC
CASSMNLGSETQYF
>TRBV5-6|-|TRBD2|TRBJ2-7
TGTGCCAGCAGCTTGACTAGCGGGAGGTACCACGAGCAGTACTTC
CASSLTSGRYHEQYF
>TRBV29-1|medium-sized|TRBD2|TRBJ2-1
TGCAGCGTCGAGGGGCTAGCGGGATCTGTTGACTACAATGAGCAGTTCTTC
CSVEGLAGSVDYNEQFF
>TRBV29-1|-|-|TRBJ2-2
TGCAGCGTTGTGGCAGCGAACACCGGGGAGCTGTTTTTT
CSVVAANTGELFF
>TRBV7-9|-|-|TRBJ1-2
TGTGCCAGCAGCGGGGGCGGGAGCAACTATGGCTACACCTTC
CASSGGGSNYGYTF
>TRBV7-9|-|TRBD1|TRBJ1-4
TGTGCCAGCAGCTTGGCTCCGGGACAGGGGTCTGAAAAACTGTTTTTT
CASSLAPGQGSEKLFF
>TRBV27|-|-|TRBJ1-1
TGTGCCAGCAGCTCGCCTTTGGGGGGTAGCACTGAAGCTTTCTTT
CASSSPLGGSTEAFF
>TRBV2|-|-|TRBJ2-7
TGTGCCAGCAGTGGGACGGCGAACGAGCAGTACTTC
CASSGTANEQYF
>TRBV27|-|-|TRBJ2-5
TGTGCCAGCAGGGGCGGGAACCAAGAGACCCAGTACTTC
CASRGGNQETQYF
>TRBV11-3|-|-|TRBJ2-7
TGTGCCAGCAGTTCGGGACAACAACCCTACGAGCAGTACTTC
CASSSGQQPYEQYF
>TRBV11-1|-|-|TRBJ2-2
TGTGCCAGCAGCCCCATGAACACCGGGGAGCTGTTTTTT
CASSPMNTGELFF
>TRBV15|-|-|TRBJ1-5
TGTGCCACCAGCTCGCTTCCTTTGACAGCCATTGATCAGCCCCAGCATTTT
CATSSLPLTAIDQPQHF
>TRBV6-5|-|TRBD1|TRBJ1-2
TGTGCCAGCAGTTCCCTTACAGGGGAACGTGGCTACACCTTC
CASSSLTGERGYTF
>TRBV28|-|-|TRBJ2-7
TGTGCCAGCAGTTATGACTGGGCCTACGAGCAGTACTTC
CASSYDWAYEQYF